Presented here are 30 T cell receptor beta chains from one specimen sequenced in a study of human T cells and chemical hapten exposure. Indicated time point: pre-sensitization, week 0. Treatment given: therapeutic diphenylcyclopropenone sensitization with weekly scalp DPC. TCRdb itself ran the RACE reads through MiXCR, one entry per CDR3 protein. This sample yields 95,000 to 100,000 distinct CDR3 sequences, of which 10% to 14% are seen a single time; 2.5% to 4% belongs to the top ten. The material was whole blood, obtained in connection with sensitization to the hapten diphenylcyclopropenone (DPC). These receptors were collected from a woman aged 55-75 years with alopecia areata. Some clones in this sample may be carry-over from other donors' samples.

This clonotype showed up many times. The V call is TRBV10-3, the J call TRBJ1-2; D perhaps matches TRBD1 (5 bases). The CDR3 loop spans 15 amino acids. CDR1 is ENHRY, CDR2 SYGVKD, per germline. The ends were cut back, 4 bases at V and 3 bases at J, with 15 bases in the middle. Here the CDR3 reads CAISGAGTSDYGYTF. CDR3 sequence (DNA): TGTGCCATCAGTGGGGCCGGGACGAGCGACTATGGCTACACCTTC.

This clonotype showed up many times. This chain uses TRBV18 with TRBJ1-6; D uncertain. Looked up from germline, CDR1 is KGHSH and CDR2 is LQKENI. V was shortened by 3 bases and J by 0 bases, with 9 bases between the two germline ends. The CDR3 is made up of 16 amino acids. The CDR3 sequence is CASSPDGTSYNSPLHF. The CDR3 DNA is TGTGCCAGCTCACCTGACGGCACCTCCTATAATTCACCCCTCCACTTT.

The rearrangement joins TRBV3-1 to TRBJ1-1, with a possible D match to TRBD1 (6 bases). V shed 10 bases and J shed 6 bases, with 18 bases lying between them. The CDR3 runs to 13 residues. In germline, CDR1 is LGHDT, CDR2 YNNKEL (reference sequence). The CDR3 nucleotides read TGTGCCACCTCTAGTCTGGGGACACCTGAAGCTTTCTTT. It is translated as CATSSLGTPEAFF.

The genes are TRBV7-6 and TRBJ2-2; 8 positions match TRBD2. Trimming took 3 bases from V and 2 from J; bases not matched to a gene: 8. The germline V gene has CDR1 SGHVS and CDR2 FNYEAQ. The CDR3 contains 17 residues. CDR3 protein: CASSFLSGDLNTGELFF. In DNA, the CDR3 is TGTGCCAGCAGCTTCCTTAGCGGGGACCTAAACACCGGGGAGCTGTTTTTT.

This chain uses TRBV5-5 with TRBJ2-2, with D possibly being TRBD1 (5 bases). Per germline, CDR1 SGHKS and CDR2 YYEKEE (reference sequence). V lost 2 bases to trimming and J lost 3 bases, with 14 bases between them. The CDR3 contains 16 residues. The DNA for the CDR3 is TGTGCCAGCAGCTTTTTCAGGGAATCATACACCGGGGAGCTGTTTTTT. Translating gives CASSFFRESYTGELFF.

This sequence joins TRBV27 and TRBJ1-6; D unclear. There are 13 residues in the CDR3. The V end was cut by 6 bases, the J end by 7 bases, with 10 bases between. The germline gives CDR1 MNHEY, CDR2 SMNVEV (reference sequence). The DNA for the CDR3 is TGTGCCAGCAGCTTTGGCGAGAATTCACCCCTCCACTTT. It yields the protein CASSFGENSPLHF.

This clonotype was recorded many times. V gene TRBV6-1 combines with J gene TRBJ2-6; TRBD1 matches at 11 bases. Germline V CDR1 and CDR2: MNHNS, SASEGT. This CDR3 spans 20 amino acids. Trimming cost V 8 bases and J 2 bases; bases outside gene matches: 17. The CDR3 loop reads CASLRFNFGQGATGANVLTF. CDR3 in DNA: TGTGCCAGCCTGAGATTCAATTTTGGACAGGGGGCAACTGGGGCCAACGTCCTGACTTTC.

This clonotype was picked up many times. The gene calls are TRBV3-1 and TRBJ2-1; D remains unclear. V lost 1 base to trimming and J lost 11 bases, with 9 bases between them. The CDR3 runs to 12 residues. The germline V gene has CDR1 LGHDT and CDR2 YNNKEL (reference sequence). This CDR3 is CASSQGNRKQFF. CDR3 coding DNA: TGTGCCAGCAGCCAAGGGAACCGTAAGCAGTTCTTC.

This clonotype was seen only a few times. One junction end disagrees with the germline gene, perhaps due to a read error. The chain carries TRBV7-7 and TRBJ2-5; 7 bases are a match to TRBD2. CDR3 length equals 15 residues. The germline V gene has CDR1 SSHAT and CDR2 FNYEAQ (reference sequence). CDR3 loop: CASSLGGDRRETQYF. CDR3 DNA: TGTGCTAGCAGCTTGGGGGGGGATCGCCGAGAGACCCAGTACTTC.

This clonotype has at least ten counts. The chain joins TRBV27 to TRBJ1-6; maybe TRBD1 (5 bases). CDR3 length: 14 amino acids. Looked up from germline, CDR1 is MNHEY and CDR2 is SMNVEV (reference sequence). With 6 bases removed from V and 10 bases from J, the gap between germline ends came to 16 bases. The CDR3 reads CASSSPGTGSPLHF. Here the CDR3 DNA reads TGTGCCAGCAGCTCTCCCGGGACTGGGTCACCCCTCCACTTT.

V is TRBV20-1 and J is TRBJ1-2; 9 bases are a match to TRBD1. Germline loops: CDR1 DFQATT, CDR2 SNEGSKA (reference sequence). After removal of 4 bases from V and 6 bases from J, the junction contained 12 bases not matched to a gene. This CDR3 has 15 amino acids. CDR3 amino acids: CSATMTTGGANGYTF. The CDR3 nucleotides read TGCAGTGCTACGATGACCACAGGGGGCGCAAATGGCTACACCTTC.

This clonotype has only a few counts. The chain has TRBV27 and TRBJ2-2; 7 bases agree with TRBD1. This CDR3 is 15 amino acids long. Trimming took 5 bases from V and 1 from J; bases not matched to a gene: 4. CDR1 MNHEY and CDR2 SMNVEV come from the germline V gene (reference sequence). The CDR3 reads CASSAGGRNTGELFF. In nucleotides, the CDR3 is TGTGCCAGCAGTGCAGGGGGACGGAACACCGGGGAGCTGTTTTTT.

This clonotype appeared many times. The chain recombines TRBV5-1 with TRBJ1-3; 7 nucleotides match TRBD1. This CDR3 is 17 amino acids long. V lost 4 bases to trimming and J lost 0 bases; unmatched junction nucleotides: 10. The V gene's germline CDR1 is SGHRS and CDR2 YFSETQ. In DNA form, the CDR3 reads TGCGCCAGCAGCACGGGACAGCAGGGTTACTCTGGAAACACCATATATTTT. Translating gives CASSTGQQGYSGNTIYF.

This clonotype was recorded at least ten times. This rearrangement joins TRBV2 to TRBJ2-4; D is possibly TRBD1 (5 bases). From germline, CDR1 is SNHLY and CDR2 FYNNEI. The germline V and J ends were trimmed by 6 bases and 5 bases, with 14 bases remaining between them. This CDR3 spans 14 amino acids. CDR3 DNA sequence: TGTGCCAGCAGCAACAGGTTAGGTGAAAACATTCAGTACTTC. It encodes CASSNRLGENIQYF.

In its sample, this clonotype was seen many times. The chain uses TRBV9 and TRBJ2-1; D gene ambiguous. This CDR3 has 16 residues. The V and J ends lost 1 base and 0 bases respectively, with 11 bases between them. The germline gives CDR1 SGDLS, CDR2 YYNGEE. The CDR3 loop is CASSVSLGNSYNEQFF. The CDR3 DNA sequence: TGTGCCAGCAGCGTATCTCTCGGTAACTCCTACAATGAGCAGTTCTTC.

This clonotype was observed a handful of times. The rearrangement joins TRBV16 to TRBJ1-5; 7 nucleotides align to TRBD1. The CDR3 length is 14 residues. Germline V gives CDR1 KGHSY, CDR2 FQNENV. V lost 6 bases, J lost 6 bases, and 8 bases stayed unmatched. The CDR3 DNA follows: TGTGCCAGCAGTTTCACAGGGGCCGGTCAGCCCCAGCATTTT. Protein product: CASSFTGAGQPQHF.

Ten or more counts support this clonotype. This sequence joins TRBV18 and TRBJ1-1, with D possibly being TRBD1 (6 bases). Germline V gene sequence: CDR1 KGHSH, CDR2 LQKENI. The CDR3 consists of 15 residues. Trimming pared 0 bases from V and 0 bases from J, leaving 8 bases between. The CDR3 DNA reads as TGTGCCAGCTCACCACCTACAGGGATGAACACTGAAGCTTTCTTT. This sequence encodes CASSPPTGMNTEAFF.

This clonotype was counted ten times or more. The genes are TRBV12-3 or TRBV12-4 and TRBJ2-4, with TRBD2 matching 11 bases. CDR3 length: 14 residues. The J segment lost 7 bases and the V segment lost 7 bases, leaving 6 bases of the junction unmatched. CDR3 DNA sequence: TGTGCCAGCACCGATAGCGGGGGGGAGAACATTCAGTACTTC. Its protein product is CASTDSGGENIQYF.

The chain carries TRBV20-1 and TRBJ2-2, with 7 bases lining up with TRBD1. V trimming: 2 bases; J trimming: 2 bases; junction bases outside the gene matches: 5. CDR1 is DFQATT and CDR2 is SNEGSKA in the germline V gene (reference sequence). This CDR3 is built from 15 residues. The CDR3 nucleotides read TGCAGTGCTAGAACCGGGACAGTAAACACCGGGGAGCTGTTTTTT. Translation gives CSARTGTVNTGELFF.

J is TRBJ2-3 and V is TRBV27, with 10 bases aligning to TRBD2. The CDR3 sequence is 16 residues long. With 5 bases clipped from V and 12 bases from J, the junction kept 17 bases outside the gene matches. Per the germline V gene, CDR1 is MNHEY and CDR2 is SMNVEV (reference sequence). For the CDR3, the DNA is TGTGCCAGCAGTCCCCTATCGGGGCTAGCGGGGGCAATACAGTATTTT. Its translation is CASSPLSGLAGAIQYF.

This clonotype was seen only a few times. The chain joins TRBV7-2 to TRBJ1-4; TRBD1 aligns across 9 bases. Per germline, CDR1 SGHTA and CDR2 FQGNSA. With V trimmed by 1 base and J by 6 bases, 9 bases remained unmatched. CDR3 length: 17 residues. The CDR3 DNA is TGTGCCAGCAGCTTAGGGACAGGGGTCTTTTTGGATGAAAAACTGTTTTTT. Translating gives CASSLGTGVFLDEKLFF.

This clonotype was seen at least ten times. J is TRBJ2-3 and V is TRBV7-2, with 13 positions matching TRBD2. The CDR3 consists of 15 residues. J gave up 7 bases and V 2 bases, and 3 bases lay outside the gene matches. From germline, CDR1 is SGHTA and CDR2 FQGNSA. The CDR3 reads CASSLTSGGAYTQYF. CDR3 DNA: TGTGCCAGCAGCTTAACTAGCGGGGGGGCCTATACGCAGTATTTT.

For this clonotype: No DNA is shown, since the ends of the CDR3 on it are uncertain; the CDR3 is the one TCRdb lists. The CDR3 region is CISVPEYKQGSYHTF. The chain employs TRBV7-5 and TRBJ1-2; TRBD1 is taken as the D call from the table, unchecked against the DNA. TRBV7-5 has pseudogene status. The CDR3 region is 15 residues in length, termini included.

This clonotype was seen many times. The CDR3 sequence is CASSQLAGAPYNEQFF. CDR3 in DNA: TGTGCCAGCAGCCAATTAGCGGGGGCCCCGTACAATGAGCAGTTCTTC. J is TRBJ2-1 and V is TRBV3-1; 9 bases are shared with TRBD2. Germline V CDR1 and CDR2: LGHDT, YNNKEL (reference sequence). V shed 2 bases and J 4 bases; nucleotides not matched to a gene: 6. The CDR3 spans 16 residues.

The chain has TRBV20-1 and TRBJ1-2; D is possibly TRBD1 (6 bases). The germline V gene has CDR1 DFQATT and CDR2 SNEGSKA (reference sequence). The ends were cut back, 3 bases at V and 2 bases at J, with 19 bases in the middle. This CDR3 spans 16 amino acids. CDR3 sequence: CSARAGASVGNYGYTF. The CDR3 DNA sequence: TGCAGTGCTAGGGCAGGGGCAAGCGTGGGAAACTATGGCTACACCTTC.

This clonotype appeared many times. The J gene is TRBJ2-7, the V gene TRBV5-6; D is perhaps TRBD1 (5 bases). This CDR3 comprises 15 residues. Germline V lookup: CDR1 SGHDT, CDR2 YYEEEE. Trimming cost V 0 bases and J 6 bases, with 16 bases left between them. This CDR3 reads CASSLAKTARSEQYF. Written as DNA, the CDR3 is TGTGCCAGCAGCTTGGCAAAGACAGCCCGCAGCGAGCAGTACTTC.

This clonotype was seen at least ten times. One end of the junction fails to match germline, which may point to a read error. V usage is TRBV7-7 and J usage is TRBJ2-2, with TRBD2 as a possible D gene (6 bases). This CDR3 contains 15 residues. Germline values: CDR1 SSHAT, CDR2 FNYEAQ (reference sequence). The CDR3 loop reads CASSLLASGTGELFF. CDR3 in DNA: TGTGCTAGCAGTTTACTAGCTTCGGGCACCGGGGAGCTGTTTTTT.

This clonotype was detected many times. This chain uses TRBV20-1 with TRBJ2-6, with 7 bases identical to TRBD1. J lost 0 bases, V lost 0 bases, and 2 bases had no gene match. The germline gives CDR1 DFQATT, CDR2 SNEGSKA (reference sequence). There are 16 residues in the CDR3. The CDR3 loop is CSARDPGGSGANVLTF. The CDR3, as DNA: TGCAGTGCTAGAGATCCAGGGGGCTCTGGGGCCAACGTCCTGACTTTC.

This clonotype was observed at least ten times. The CDR3 nucleotides are TGCAGTGCTAGACCCGGGACAGGGGTGGAGACCCAGTACTTC. It specifies CSARPGTGVETQYF. J is TRBJ2-5 and V is TRBV20-1, with 10 bases lining up with TRBD1. V dropped 2 bases and J dropped 5; count of bases not matched to a gene: 5. CDR3 length: 14 amino acids. Germline V lookup: CDR1 DFQATT, CDR2 SNEGSKA (reference sequence).

The rearrangement links TRBV30 to TRBJ1-5; possibly TRBD1 for D (5 bases). V gave up 5 bases and J gave up 2 bases, with 13 bases separating them. Per germline, CDR1 GTSNPN and CDR2 SVGIG (reference sequence). This CDR3 region has 14 residues. CDR3 protein: CAWGPSTGNQPQHF. The DNA of the CDR3 is TGTGCCTGGGGCCCCTCGACAGGCAATCAGCCCCAGCATTTT. Full variable domain (rest looked up from reference TRBV30 and TRBJ1-5): SQTIHQWPATLVQPVGSPLSLECTVEGTSNPNLYWYRQAAGRGLQLLFYSVGIGQISSEVPQNLSASRPQDRQFILSSKKLLLSDSGFYLCAWGPSTGNQPQHFGDGTRLSIL.